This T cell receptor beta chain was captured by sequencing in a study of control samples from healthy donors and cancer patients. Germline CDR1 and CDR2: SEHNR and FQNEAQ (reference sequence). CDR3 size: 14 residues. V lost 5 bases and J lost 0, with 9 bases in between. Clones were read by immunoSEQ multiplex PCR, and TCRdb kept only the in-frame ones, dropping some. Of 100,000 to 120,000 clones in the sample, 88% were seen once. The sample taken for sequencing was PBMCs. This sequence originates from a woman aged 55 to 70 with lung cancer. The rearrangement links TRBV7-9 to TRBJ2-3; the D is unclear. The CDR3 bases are TGTGCCAGCAGCCGTATTACTAGCACAGATACGCAGTATTTT. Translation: CASSRITSTDTQYF.